This T cell receptor beta chain appears in the sequencing data of a study of blood T cell repertoires in COVID-19. Clones were read by immunoSEQ multiplex PCR, and TCRdb kept only the in-frame ones, dropping some. The table lists 110,000 to 150,000 clones, about 87% of them singletons. This CDR3 spans 16 amino acids. Looked up from germline, CDR1 is MNHEY and CDR2 is SVGAGI. Trimming removed 0 bases from V and 0 bases from J, with 9 bases in between. The rearrangement links TRBV6-5 to TRBJ2-1; weak D call: TRBD2 (5 bases). The source material was peripheral blood. This receptor was taken from a woman between 45 and 65 years old with acute or convalescent COVID-19. CDR3 in DNA: TGTGCCAGCAGTTACTCGAGCGGTTTCTCCTACAATGAGCAGTTCTTC. This codes for CASSYSSGFSYNEQFF.